This entry lists 15 T cell receptor beta chains sequenced from one sample in a study of blood T cell repertoires in COVID-19. Sequencing was performed with immunoSEQ multiplex PCR; in TCRdb, only in-frame clones are kept and a portion is missing. Of approximately 180,000 clones in the sample, around 83% were seen once. The material sequenced was PBMCs or T cells enriched from blood (not recorded which). Every receptor here comes from a man in his forties or fifties who had recovered from COVID-19.

V is TRBV6-7 and J is TRBJ1-5, with unresolved D. TRBV6-7 is recorded as an ORF, its role being uncertain. CDR3 length equals 13 residues. With 8 bases removed from V and 5 bases from J, the gap between germline ends came to 13 bases. The CDR3 protein is CASPQGLHQPQHF. In DNA, the CDR3 is TGTGCCAGCCCCCAAGGACTCCATCAGCCCCAGCATTTT.

The chain carries TRBV7-9 and TRBJ1-1, with D uncertain. The CDR3 consists of 13 residues. The V and J ends lost 6 bases and 5 bases respectively, with 13 bases between them. Per the germline V gene, CDR1 is SEHNR and CDR2 is FQNEAQ (reference sequence). Written as DNA, the CDR3 is TGTGCCAGCAGTTCCCACAGTGATACTGAAGCTTTCTTT. This codes for CASSSHSDTEAFF. Full variable domain (missing parts from reference TRBV7-9 and TRBJ1-1): DTGVSQNPRHKITKRGQNVTFRCDPISEHNRLYWYRQTLGQGPEFLTYFQNEAQLEKSRLLSDRFSAERPKGSFSTLEIQRTEQGDSAMYLCASSSHSDTEAFFGQGTRLTVV.

The rearrangement joins TRBV30 to TRBJ2-2; D is unclear. V shed 3 bases and J shed 2 bases, with 7 bases lying between them. The V gene's germline CDR1 is GTSNPN and CDR2 SVGIG (reference sequence). The CDR3 runs 13 residues. The CDR3 protein is CAWRSINTGELFF. CDR3 coding DNA: TGTGCCTGGAGGTCCATTAACACCGGGGAGCTGTTTTTT.

The chain combines TRBV4-1 with TRBJ1-5; possibly TRBD1 for D (5 bases). Germline CDR1 reads MGHRA; CDR2 reads YSYEKL. V lost 4 bases to trimming and J lost 0 bases, with 7 bases between them. This CDR3 has 14 residues. The CDR3 nucleotides are TGCGCCAGCAGCCTTGACAGTAGCAATCAGCCCCAGCATTTT. It yields the protein CASSLDSSNQPQHF.

The J gene is TRBJ2-3, the V gene TRBV19, with D perhaps matching TRBD1 (6 bases). Trimming stripped 1 base from V and 3 bases from J, with 8 bases between. CDR3 length: 14 residues. The germline CDR1 and CDR2 sequences are LNHDA and SQIVND (reference sequence). The CDR3 protein is CASSIGTETDTQYF. The DNA of the CDR3 is TGTGCCAGTAGTATAGGGACAGAAACAGATACGCAGTATTTT.

The CDR3 reads CSVEGLEGDEQFF. CDR3 in DNA: TGCAGCGTTGAAGGGCTTGAGGGGGATGAGCAGTTCTTC. The rearrangement uses TRBV29-1 and TRBJ2-1; D may be TRBD1 (6 bases). The V gene's germline CDR1 is SQVTM and CDR2 ANQGSEA. The CDR3 runs to 13 residues. V was pared by 1 base and J by 8 bases, with 12 bases between.

The chain combines TRBV19 with TRBJ1-2, with 8 bases identical to TRBD1. CDR3 length: 11 amino acids. CDR1 is LNHDA and CDR2 is SQIVND in the germline V gene (reference sequence). The V gene end was trimmed by 11 bases and the J gene end by 6 bases; junction bases not matched to a gene: 5. The CDR3 loop reads CASQGADGYTF. DNA for the CDR3: TGTGCCTCCCAGGGGGCGGATGGCTACACCTTC. The complete variable domain, with remaining parts taken from reference TRBV19 and TRBJ1-2, reads DGGITQSPKYLFRKEGQNVTLSCEQNLNHDAMYWYRQDPGQGLRLIYYSQIVNDFQKGDIAEGYSVSREKKESFPLTVTSAQKNPTAFYLCASQGADGYTFGSGTRLTVV.

This chain links TRBV7-6 with TRBJ2-5, with 7 bases identical to TRBD1. The CDR3 has 19 amino acids. J lost 3 bases, V lost 3 bases, and 19 bases had no gene match. Germline-derived CDR1 and CDR2 are SGHVS and FNYEAQ. The CDR3 spells CASSFRARDRKGEKETQYF. CDR3 bases: TGTGCCAGCAGCTTTCGGGCCCGGGACAGAAAGGGGGAGAAAGAGACCCAGTACTTC.

The gene calls are TRBV9 and TRBJ2-7, with TRBD2 as a possible D gene (6 bases). V was pared by 0 bases and J by 8 bases, with 15 bases between. The CDR3 sequence is 14 residues long. Germline V gene data show CDR1 as SGDLS and CDR2 as YYNGEE. The CDR3 reads CASSVEGLSHQQYF. The CDR3 region has the DNA TGTGCCAGCAGCGTAGAGGGACTCTCTCATCAGCAGTACTTC.

V is TRBV5-6 and J is TRBJ1-2; D is perhaps TRBD1 (5 bases). Germline CDR1 SGHDT, CDR2 YYEEEE. This CDR3 has 13 amino acids. The V end was cut by 4 bases, the J end by 4 bases, with 11 bases between. In DNA, the CDR3 is TGTGCCAGCAGCCCGAACCAGGGCTATGGCTACACCTTC. It is translated as CASSPNQGYGYTF.

The chain uses TRBV11-2 and TRBJ1-2; D call uncertain. The CDR3 is 15 residues long. The ends were cut back, 1 base at V and 4 bases at J, with 13 bases in the middle. Per the germline V gene, CDR1 is SGHAT and CDR2 is FQNNGV. CDR3 sequence: CASSLVADRAYGYTF. In DNA, the CDR3 is TGTGCCAGCAGCTTAGTTGCTGATCGAGCCTATGGCTACACCTTC.

V and J are TRBV3-1 (or the pseudogene TRBV3-2) and TRBJ2-4, with 10 bases fitting TRBD1. Germline values: CDR1 LGHDT, CDR2 YNNKEL (reference sequence). This CDR3 is 16 amino acids long. J was trimmed by 1 base and V by 5 bases; bases with no gene match: 5. CDR3 amino acids: CASSDRGQIAKNIQYF. The CDR3 coding sequence is TGTGCCAGCAGCGACAGGGGGCAAATCGCCAAAAACATTCAGTACTTC.

The rearrangement uses TRBV5-6 and TRBJ1-1, with TRBD1 as a possible D gene (5 bases). This CDR3 region has 12 residues. The germline gives CDR1 SGHDT, CDR2 YYEEEE. The ends were cut back, 2 bases at V and 7 bases at J, with 9 bases in the middle. CDR3 nucleotides: TGTGCCAGCAGCTTCCAGGGATATGAAGCTTTCTTT. Protein product: CASSFQGYEAFF.

In this sample, this clone turned up a few times. The genes are TRBV1 and TRBJ2-3; the table names TRBD2, a call not compared with the DNA. TRBV1 represents a pseudogene. The CDR3 is 16 amino acids. The CDR3 region has the DNA TGCACCAGCAGCCCCGAGCGGACCCCTAGCACAGATACGCAGTATTTT. Residues: CTSSPERTPSTDTQYF.

The gene calls are TRBV11-2 and TRBJ1-1; possibly TRBD1 for D (6 bases). Germline V gene data show CDR1 as SGHAT and CDR2 as FQNNGV. V lost 1 base and J 2 bases, leaving 11 bases between the germline ends. The CDR3 is 15 residues long. The DNA of the CDR3 is TGTGCCAGCAGCTTAGTTACAGGGCGAAACACTGAAGCTTTCTTT. Translated: CASSLVTGRNTEAFF.